The next 27 T cell receptor beta chains were all read from a single sample in a study of blood T cell repertoires in COVID-19. The table came from immunoSEQ multiplex PCR; TCRdb's copy has only in-frame clones and leaves some out. The sample consists of approximately 290,000 clones, more than 85% of them appearing once. Sample: peripheral blood. These receptors were taken from a young woman with COVID-19, enrolled during active disease.

The rearrangement joins TRBV5-1 to TRBJ2-7, with 8 bases lining up with TRBD1. The CDR3 covers 16 residues. Germline CDR1 is SGHRS and CDR2 is YFSETQ. V dropped 0 bases and J dropped 4; count of bases not matched to a gene: 9. CDR3: CASSLGQGTGQYEQYF. The CDR3 region has the DNA TGCGCCAGCAGCTTGGGCCAGGGGACAGGACAATACGAGCAGTACTTC.

The V and J genes are TRBV11-2 and TRBJ1-5, with D maybe TRBD1 (6 bases). V gave up 5 bases and J gave up 2 bases, with 13 bases separating them. The CDR3 spans 15 residues. Germline V lookup: CDR1 SGHAT, CDR2 FQNNGV. The CDR3 reads CASSAGGAGNQPQHF. The CDR3 coding sequence is TGTGCCAGCAGCGCGGGGGGCGCGGGCAATCAGCCCCAGCATTTT.

J is TRBJ1-1 and V is TRBV19; D remains unclear. Germline CDR1 LNHDA, CDR2 SQIVND (reference sequence). The CDR3 has 13 amino acids. The V end lost 5 bases, the J end lost 1 base, and 8 bases lay between the germline ends. CDR3 sequence: CASSVTRNTEAFF. CDR3 DNA: TGTGCCAGTAGTGTCACACGGAACACTGAAGCTTTCTTT.

This clone was observed a few times. V gene TRBV2 combines with J gene TRBJ2-7; 9 nucleotides align to TRBD1. The ends lost 6 bases at V and 1 base at J; junction bases unmatched: 7. Germline-derived CDR1 and CDR2 are SNHLY and FYNNEI. The CDR3 length is 15 residues. The CDR3 sequence: CASSERGQGSYEQYF. CDR3 DNA sequence: TGTGCCAGCAGCGAAAGGGGACAGGGTTCCTACGAGCAGTACTTC.

This clone was seen a single time. The chain has TRBV25-1 and TRBJ2-5; TRBD1 might be the D (5 bases). The CDR3 covers 14 residues. V lost 4 bases and J 0 bases, leaving 9 bases between the germline ends. Germline values: CDR1 MGHDK, CDR2 SYGVNS. In DNA, the CDR3 is TGTGCCAGCAGTGTGTCAGGGTACCAAGAGACCCAGTACTTC. The encoded protein is CASSVSGYQETQYF.

This clone has just one count. The chain combines TRBV11-2 with TRBJ2-6, with 7 bases fitting TRBD1. Germline CDR1 is SGHAT and CDR2 is FQNNGV. Trimming removed 5 bases from V and 4 bases from J; junction bases left unmatched: 5. The CDR3 runs to 15 residues. CDR3 amino acids: CASSHRGTGANVLTF. Written as DNA, the CDR3 is TGTGCCAGCAGCCACAGGGGAACCGGGGCCAACGTCCTGACTTTC.

The chain employs TRBV27 and TRBJ2-2; 8 positions match TRBD1. This CDR3 region has 14 residues. Per the germline V gene, CDR1 is MNHEY and CDR2 is SMNVEV (reference sequence). The trim removed 3 bases at V and 6 bases at J, leaving 3 bases unmatched. In DNA form, the CDR3 reads TGTGCCAGCAGTTTCACAGGGGGGCCCGGGGAGCTGTTTTTT. Translated, it gives CASSFTGGPGELFF.

The chain carries TRBV10-1 and TRBJ1-1; weak D call: TRBD1 (5 bases). The V end was cut by 0 bases, the J end by 3 bases, with 11 bases between. CDR1 and CDR2 from the germline V gene are WNHNN and SYGVQD (reference sequence). The CDR3 contains 15 residues. CDR3 coding DNA: TGCGCCAGCAGTGAGTCAGCAGGGAAGGACACTGAAGCTTTCTTT. This translates into CASSESAGKDTEAFF.

V is TRBV11-2 and J is TRBJ1-2, with D possibly being TRBD1 (6 bases). V shed 5 bases and J shed 4 bases, with 14 bases lying between them. The CDR3 extends over 14 amino acids. Germline CDR1 reads SGHAT; CDR2 reads FQNNGV. The DNA of the CDR3 is TGTGCCAGCAGCCCAGGGGTAGTCGCCTATGGCTACACCTTC. Amino acid sequence: CASSPGVVAYGYTF.

This chain joins TRBV5-6 and TRBJ1-2; D may be TRBD1 (6 bases). The V gene's germline CDR1 is SGHDT and CDR2 YYEEEE. This CDR3 spans 14 amino acids. V was shortened by 2 bases and J by 4 bases, with 12 bases between the two germline ends. The CDR3 spells CASSLRGGAYGYTF. The CDR3 DNA reads TGTGCCAGCAGCTTAAGGGGGGGCGCCTATGGCTACACCTTC.

The chain uses TRBV7-9 and TRBJ1-2; 9 bases agree with TRBD1. Trimming cost V 5 bases and J 7 bases; bases outside gene matches: 5. This CDR3 is built from 13 residues. Germline values: CDR1 SEHNR, CDR2 FQNEAQ (reference sequence). CDR3 protein: CASSSPGQGGYTF. DNA for the CDR3: TGTGCCAGCAGCAGTCCGGGACAGGGTGGCTACACCTTC.

The chain's CDR3 is CASSSQQGPYGEAFF. CDR3 DNA sequence: TGTGCCAGCAGCTCGCAACAGGGGCCATATGGAGAAGCTTTCTTT. This sequence joins TRBV7-2 and TRBJ1-1; 7 positions match TRBD1. Trimming took 4 bases from V and 8 from J; bases not matched to a gene: 13. The CDR3 is made up of 15 amino acids. CDR1 is SGHTA, CDR2 FQGNSA, per germline.

This chain links TRBV9 with TRBJ2-7; 7 bases map to TRBD1. The V and J ends lost 3 bases and 3 bases, in that order; junction bases with no gene match: 6. The length of the CDR3 is 14 residues. Germline lookup yields CDR1 SGDLS and CDR2 YYNGEE. The CDR3 DNA is TGTGCCAGCAGCGGTCGGGACAGCCACTACGAGCAGTACTTC. Protein sequence: CASSGRDSHYEQYF.

The CDR3 loop is CASSATGAGRNTEAFF. The CDR3 region has the DNA TGCGCCAGCAGCGCGACAGGGGCCGGGAGGAACACTGAAGCTTTCTTT. The chain couples TRBV5-1 to TRBJ1-1; 8 nucleotides align to TRBD1. V lost 4 bases and J lost 1; bases outside the gene matches: 9. The CDR3 totals 16 residues. Germline V gives CDR1 SGHRS, CDR2 YFSETQ.

For the CDR3, the DNA is TGTGCCAGCTCACCACCAGTAGAGACAGCCTCTAACTATGGCTACACCTTC. It yields the protein CASSPPVETASNYGYTF. The chain links TRBV18 to TRBJ1-2; possibly TRBD1 for D (5 bases). The CDR3 covers 17 residues. Trimming shortened V by 0 bases and J by 0 bases, and 14 bases separated the two germline ends. CDR1 is KGHSH and CDR2 is LQKENI in the germline V gene.

On this clone itself: The sample holds other DNA sequences that translate to the same CDR3. J is TRBJ2-1 and V is TRBV29-1; 11 bases align to TRBD2. V trimming: 5 bases; J trimming: 4 bases; junction bases outside the gene matches: 4. CDR1 and CDR2 (germline): SQVTM, ANQGSEA. This CDR3 region has 14 residues. The DNA of the CDR3 is TGCAGCGTTCTCGGACTAGCGGGTTACAATGAGCAGTTCTTC. This codes for CSVLGLAGYNEQFF.

This chain connects TRBV5-1 to TRBJ2-5; a possible D gene is TRBD2 (5 bases). The germline V gene encodes CDR1 SGHRS and CDR2 YFSETQ. V lost 7 bases, J lost 5 bases, and 6 bases lay in between. CDR3 length: 10 residues. The CDR3 coding sequence is TGCGCCAGCGGGGAGGAGACCCAGTACTTC. Translating it yields CASGEETQYF.

This sequence joins TRBV2 and TRBJ1-1; a possible D gene is TRBD1 (5 bases). Trimming cost V 6 bases and J 5 bases, with 13 bases left between them. CDR3 length: 13 amino acids. The germline V gene encodes CDR1 SNHLY and CDR2 FYNNEI. CDR3 protein: CASRGEGLTEAFF. The CDR3 DNA reads TGTGCCAGCAGGGGGGAGGGATTAACTGAAGCTTTCTTT.

This chain connects TRBV3-1 (or the pseudogene TRBV3-2) to TRBJ2-7, with 12 bases that match TRBD2. CDR1 and CDR2 from the germline V gene are LGHDT and YNNKEL (reference sequence). V trimming: 3 bases; J trimming: 6 bases; junction bases outside the gene matches: 9. The CDR3 is made up of 16 amino acids. The CDR3 nucleotides are TGTGCCAGCAGCCACCCGACTAGCGGGAGAGGCTCCGAGCAGTACTTC. Its translation: CASSHPTSGRGSEQYF.

This clone is a singleton in its sample. The V call is TRBV2, the J call TRBJ1-2; 7 bases agree with TRBD1. CDR3 length equals 14 residues. Trimming at V came to 7 bases and at J to 2 bases, leaving 7 bases not matched to a gene. Germline CDR1 SNHLY, CDR2 FYNNEI. The CDR3 is CASTRQGSNYGYTF. CDR3 bases: TGTGCCAGCACCCGACAGGGATCCAACTATGGCTACACCTTC.

J is TRBJ1-5 and V is TRBV7-8; weak D call: TRBD1 (5 bases). Trimming cost V 0 bases and J 4 bases, with 7 bases left between them. The CDR3 covers 14 residues. Germline lookup yields CDR1 SGHVS and CDR2 FQNEAQ. The CDR3 loop is CASSLARVNQPQHF. The CDR3 DNA sequence: TGTGCCAGCAGCTTAGCCAGGGTAAATCAGCCCCAGCATTTT.

The V and J genes are TRBV7-8 and TRBJ2-1; 12 bases line up with TRBD2. With V trimmed by 5 bases and J by 2 bases, 10 bases remained unmatched. This CDR3 comprises 18 residues. Germline loops: CDR1 SGHVS, CDR2 FQNEAQ. This CDR3 reads CASSRGLAGRQTYNEQFF. In DNA form, the CDR3 reads TGTGCCAGCAGCCGAGGACTAGCGGGACGGCAAACCTACAATGAGCAGTTCTTC.

The genes are TRBV19 and TRBJ1-1; D possibly corresponds to TRBD1 (6 bases). The CDR3 length is 15 residues. The V and J ends lost 6 bases and 0 bases respectively, with 14 bases between them. The germline V gene encodes CDR1 LNHDA and CDR2 SQIVND (reference sequence). In DNA form, the CDR3 reads TGTGCCAGTAGCTACCCGACAGGCCTGAACACTGAAGCTTTCTTT. It codes for CASSYPTGLNTEAFF.

The gene calls are TRBV18 and TRBJ2-1; D might be TRBD2 (6 bases). V was pared by 0 bases and J by 9 bases, with 15 bases between. This CDR3 region has 15 residues. Germline V lookup: CDR1 KGHSH, CDR2 LQKENI. As DNA, the CDR3 is TGTGCCAGCTCACCACCGAGACTAGTGAGCAGTGAGCAGTTCTTC. Residues: CASSPPRLVSSEQFF.

A single count supports this clone. The chain carries TRBV27 and TRBJ1-5; TRBD1 might be the D (6 bases). V lost 6 bases to trimming and J lost 4 bases, with 10 bases between them. Per germline, CDR1 MNHEY and CDR2 SMNVEV (reference sequence). The CDR3 totals 13 residues. In DNA form, the CDR3 reads TGTGCCAGCAGCTTCACAGGGAATCAGCCCCAGCATTTT. It yields the protein CASSFTGNQPQHF.

The chain joins TRBV7-2 to TRBJ2-1, with 12 positions matching TRBD2. The CDR3 runs 15 residues. Trimming cost V 4 bases and J 5 bases; bases outside gene matches: 3. CDR1 and CDR2 (germline): SGHTA, FQGNSA. This CDR3 reads CASSWGLAGNNEQFF. CDR3 in DNA: TGTGCCAGCAGCTGGGGACTAGCGGGTAACAATGAGCAGTTCTTC.

CDR3 nucleotides: TGTGCCAGCAGGGGACAGGGTTGGTACGAGCAGTACTTC. Its translation is CASRGQGWYEQYF. The rearrangement joins TRBV3-1 (or the pseudogene TRBV3-2) to TRBJ2-7; TRBD1 agrees at 9 bases. The CDR3 runs to 13 residues. The germline CDR1 and CDR2 sequences are LGHDT and YNNKEL (reference sequence). V trimming: 6 bases; J trimming: 4 bases; junction bases outside the gene matches: 4.